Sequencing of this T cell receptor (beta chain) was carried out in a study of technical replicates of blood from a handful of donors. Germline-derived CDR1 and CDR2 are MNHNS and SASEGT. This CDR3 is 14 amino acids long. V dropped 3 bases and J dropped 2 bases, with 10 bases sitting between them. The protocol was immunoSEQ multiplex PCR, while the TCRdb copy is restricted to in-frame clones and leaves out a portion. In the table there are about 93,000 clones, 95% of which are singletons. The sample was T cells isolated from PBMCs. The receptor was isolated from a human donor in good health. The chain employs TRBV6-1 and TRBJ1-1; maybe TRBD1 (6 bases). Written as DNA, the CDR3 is TGTGCCAGCAGTGACAGGGGACCCAACACTGAAGCTTTCTTT. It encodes CASSDRGPNTEAFF.